This T cell receptor beta chain was retrieved from a study of cytomegalovirus exposure and HLA in healthy donors. Profiled with immunoSEQ multiplex PCR; TCRdb holds only in-frame clones, not every one. The sample contains approximately 150,000 clones, 87% of which appear only once. A note on this clone: The antigen remains undetermined.

The CDR3 spans 14 residues. The germline CDR1 and CDR2 sequences are MNHNY and SVGAGI (reference sequence). Between the trimmed V and J ends, which lost 6 bases and 1 base, there was a span of 13 bases. Study-level findings and limits: Researchers counted around 180 TCR beta chains as cytomegalovirus-associated. There were some public TCRs occurring in many donors, but most TCR sequences were rare. As was reported, the classifier diagnosed cytomegalovirus status with high specificity and sensitivity.

Sequencing input: PBMCs. The gene calls are TRBV6-6 and TRBJ2-7; TRBD1 might be the D (5 bases). The receptor's source is a woman aged 25 to 39 in good health and CMV-seronegative. In nucleotides, the CDR3 is TGTGCCAGCAGCCTGACGACAGCTTCCTACGAGCAGTACTTC. This gives the protein CASSLTTASYEQYF.